What follows are 30 T cell receptor beta chains derived from one specimen sequenced in a study of blood T cell repertoires in COVID-19. Measured with immunoSEQ multiplex PCR; TCRdb has only the in-frame clones, and not every one. Here the sample spans more than 45,000 clones, around 90% being singletons. What was sequenced was peripheral blood. Every receptor here comes from a human donor with active COVID-19. The donor label of this sample is uncertain.

The DNA of the CDR3 is TGTGCCAGCAGTTTATCCATAAGGGAGGGAGGATACAATGAGCAGTTCTTC. Residues: CASSLSIREGGYNEQFF. The V call is TRBV27, the J call TRBJ2-1, with 7 nucleotides matching TRBD2. Looked up from germline, CDR1 is MNHEY and CDR2 is SMNVEV (reference sequence). Trimming cost V 0 bases and J 4 bases; bases outside gene matches: 9. The CDR3 sequence is 17 residues long.

The chain has TRBV28 and TRBJ2-1, with 9 bases fitting TRBD2. Germline CDR1 MDHEN, CDR2 SYDVKM. Unmatched junction bases numbered 10, after V lost 10 bases and J lost 6 bases. CDR3 length: 14 amino acids. DNA for the CDR3: TGTGCCATCCATAGCGGGAGAGTAGGCAATGAGCAGTTCTTC. This sequence encodes CAIHSGRVGNEQFF.

DNA of the CDR3: TGCGCCAGCAGCTTGAACACCGCCTACGAGCAGTACTTC. This sequence encodes CASSLNTAYEQYF. V is TRBV5-1 and J is TRBJ2-7; D not certain. This CDR3 comprises 13 residues. The V end was cut by 1 base, the J end by 2 bases, with 7 bases between. Germline V gene data show CDR1 as SGHRS and CDR2 as YFSETQ.

The J gene is TRBJ1-5, the V gene TRBV3-1 (or the pseudogene TRBV3-2); a weak D match, TRBD1 (5 bases). There are 14 residues in the CDR3. Between the trimmed V and J ends, which lost 4 bases and 0 bases, there was a span of 7 bases. Germline V lookup: CDR1 LGHDT, CDR2 YNNKEL (reference sequence). The CDR3 reads CASSPGLSNQPQHF. The CDR3 nucleotides are TGTGCCAGCAGCCCGGGACTTAGCAATCAGCCCCAGCATTTT.

This chain uses TRBV6-1 with TRBJ2-2; 12 bases align to TRBD2. The CDR3 runs to 16 residues. V dropped 3 bases and J dropped 4; count of bases not matched to a gene: 3. Germline-derived CDR1 and CDR2 are MNHNS and SASEGT. CDR3 residues: CASSESSGGATGELFF. CDR3 nucleotides: TGTGCCAGCAGTGAGTCTAGCGGGGGGGCCACCGGGGAGCTGTTTTTT.

The rearrangement links TRBV4-2 to TRBJ1-2; 8 nucleotides agree with TRBD1. Germline assignment: CDR1 LGHNA and CDR2 YNFKEQ. CDR3 length: 15 residues. The V and J ends lost 3 bases and 3 bases, in that order; junction bases with no gene match: 6. CDR3 in DNA: TGTGCCAGCAGCCACTCGACAGGGGAAGACTATGGCTACACCTTC. This sequence encodes CASSHSTGEDYGYTF.

This clone was detected only a few times. The rearrangement links TRBV5-5 to TRBJ1-5, with TRBD1 as a possible D gene (5 bases). Germline lookup yields CDR1 SGHKS and CDR2 YYEKEE (reference sequence). V shed 1 base and J shed 9 bases, with 14 bases lying between them. This CDR3 region has 14 residues. In DNA, the CDR3 is TGTGCCAGCAGCTTGACTTTAAGGGACTCGCCCCAGCATTTT. It encodes CASSLTLRDSPQHF. The whole variable domain, remainder taken from reference TRBV5-5 and TRBJ1-5, is DAGVTQSPTHLIKTRGQQVTLRCSPISGHKSVSWYQQVLGQGPQFIFQYYEKEERGRGNFPDRFSARQFPNYSSELNVNALLLGDSALYLCASSLTLRDSPQHFGDGTRLSIL.

This rearrangement joins TRBV2 to TRBJ1-1; TRBD1 is a possible D gene (5 bases). This CDR3 spans 13 amino acids. V was trimmed by 7 bases and J by 1 base, leaving 10 bases between them. Germline-derived CDR1 and CDR2 are SNHLY and FYNNEI. The CDR3 DNA is TGTGCCAGCACCGGGGGGTGGAACACTGAAGCTTTCTTT. This sequence encodes CASTGGWNTEAFF. The full variable domain, in which reference TRBV2 and TRBJ1-1 provide the parts outside the CDR3, is EPEVTQTPSHQVTQMGQEVILRCVPISNHLYFYWYRQILGQKVEFLVSFYNNEISEKSEIFDDQFSVERPDGSNFTLKIRSTKLEDSAMYFCASTGGWNTEAFFGQGTRLTVV.

The rearrangement joins TRBV19 to TRBJ1-5, with D unclear. From germline, CDR1 is LNHDA and CDR2 SQIVND (reference sequence). The V gene lost 7 bases and the J gene lost 1 base, with 14 bases spanning the gap. CDR3 size: 15 residues. The CDR3 loop is CASTVGSRSNQPQHF. DNA of the CDR3: TGTGCCAGTACGGTAGGGAGTCGGAGCAATCAGCCCCAGCATTTT.

The chain combines TRBV19 with TRBJ2-7, with TRBD1 as a possible D gene (6 bases). With 6 bases removed from V and 6 bases from J, the gap between germline ends came to 12 bases. CDR1 and CDR2 (germline): LNHDA, SQIVND (reference sequence). This CDR3 contains 12 residues. The CDR3 reads CASRKQGGEQYF. Here the CDR3 DNA reads TGTGCCAGTAGAAAACAGGGTGGCGAGCAGTACTTC.

This clone was recorded once. V and J are TRBV6-5 and TRBJ1-2, with D tentatively TRBD1 (6 bases). Trimming stripped 6 bases from V and 5 bases from J, with 16 bases between. This CDR3 contains 14 residues. Germline values: CDR1 MNHEY, CDR2 SVGAGI. The CDR3 is CASRPPGQRYGYTF. The DNA for the CDR3 is TGTGCCAGCAGGCCCCCGGGACAAAGATATGGCTACACCTTC.

The chain joins TRBV6-5 to TRBJ2-7, with 10 bases lining up with TRBD2. Per germline, CDR1 MNHEY and CDR2 SVGAGI. The CDR3 loop spans 14 amino acids. Trimming removed 5 bases from V and 3 bases from J; junction bases left unmatched: 4. CDR3 sequence (DNA): TGTGCCAGCAGTAGACTAGCGGGTGACTACGAGCAGTACTTC. Translating it yields CASSRLAGDYEQYF.

CDR3 nucleotides: TGTGCCAGCTCACAAGGACTAGCGGGACCCTACAATGAGCAGTTCTTC. Translated, it gives CASSQGLAGPYNEQFF. This chain joins TRBV18 and TRBJ2-1; 12 bases map to TRBD2. The CDR3 runs to 16 residues. J lost 2 bases, V lost 4 bases, and 3 bases had no gene match. From germline, CDR1 is KGHSH and CDR2 LQKENI.

The chain couples TRBV19 to TRBJ1-5; D possibly corresponds to TRBD1 (6 bases). Germline V gene lookup returns CDR1 LNHDA and CDR2 SQIVND (reference sequence). Trimming shortened V by 5 bases and J by 6 bases, and 11 bases separated the two germline ends. The CDR3 contains 13 residues. The CDR3 sequence is CASSEAGAQPQHF. The CDR3, as DNA: TGTGCCAGTAGTGAGGCAGGGGCTCAGCCCCAGCATTTT.

The chain is built from TRBV18 and TRBJ2-5, with D maybe TRBD1 (6 bases). The germline gives CDR1 KGHSH, CDR2 LQKENI. V was trimmed by 3 bases and J by 3 bases, leaving 11 bases between them. The CDR3 spans 14 residues. The DNA of the CDR3 is TGTGCCAGCTCACCCAGGGACACAGAAGAGACCCAGTACTTC. This translates into CASSPRDTEETQYF.

This chain's CDR3 is CASSFVQGADEQFF. CDR3 sequence (DNA): TGTGCCAGCAGTTTTGTACAGGGGGCGGATGAGCAGTTCTTC. This chain links TRBV28 with TRBJ2-1; 9 bases map to TRBD1. V trimming: 3 bases; J trimming: 8 bases; junction bases outside the gene matches: 5. Per the germline V gene, CDR1 is MDHEN and CDR2 is SYDVKM. This CDR3 is built from 14 residues.

This chain links TRBV6-2 or TRBV6-3 with TRBJ2-7, with TRBD1 identical over 9 bases. Germline V gene sequence: CDR1 MNHEY, CDR2 SVGEGT. This CDR3 has 15 amino acids. The V segment lost 5 bases and the J segment 8 bases; nucleotides outside the gene matches: 13. DNA for the CDR3: TGTGCCAGCAGTAACAGGGACAGGGAACCTACGAAGCAGTACTTC. Translating it yields CASSNRDREPTKQYF.

The chain links TRBV7-9 to TRBJ1-1, with 7 bases that match TRBD1. Trimming cost V 1 base and J 3 bases; bases outside gene matches: 17. The CDR3 is made up of 19 amino acids. Germline V gene lookup returns CDR1 SEHNR and CDR2 FQNEAQ (reference sequence). In DNA form, the CDR3 reads TGTGCCAGCAGCTTAGTTGGGGCAGGGGGAAGTTTGGTAGACACTGAAGCTTTCTTT. Translated, it gives CASSLVGAGGSLVDTEAFF.

The chain employs TRBV7-2 and TRBJ2-2; D is possibly TRBD1 (5 bases). V lost 1 base and J lost 1, with 10 bases in between. Germline CDR1 is SGHTA and CDR2 is FQGNSA. The CDR3 spans 16 residues. The CDR3 nucleotides are TGTGCCAGCAGCTTAGAAAGGGGCGAGAACACCGGGGAGCTGTTTTTT. It translates to CASSLERGENTGELFF.

In this sample, this clone turned up once. This chain joins TRBV6-4 and TRBJ1-1; the D gene is possibly TRBD1 (6 bases). Germline CDR1 is MRHNA and CDR2 is SNTAGT. The CDR3 is 13 amino acids. V lost 3 bases and J 6 bases, leaving 11 bases between the germline ends. CDR3 nucleotide sequence: TGTGCCAGCAGTGAGGGGGGGCCCCCTGAAGCTTTCTTT. This encodes CASSEGGPPEAFF.

This chain uses TRBV5-4 with TRBJ2-1; D perhaps matches TRBD2 (6 bases). Germline CDR1 is SGHNT and CDR2 is YYREEE (reference sequence). There are 16 residues in the CDR3. The V gene lost 4 bases and the J gene lost 10 bases, with 24 bases spanning the gap. The CDR3 is CASSGPGGERVGEQFF. As DNA, the CDR3 is TGTGCCAGCAGCGGACCTGGCGGGGAACGGGTCGGGGAGCAGTTCTTC. The complete variable domain, with remaining parts taken from reference TRBV5-4 and TRBJ2-1, reads ETGVTQSPTHLIKTRGQQVTLRCSSQSGHNTVSWYQQALGQGPQFIFQYYREEENGRGNFPPRFSGLQFPNYSSELNVNALELDDSALYLCASSGPGGERVGEQFFGPGTRLTVL.

The chain carries TRBV28 and TRBJ2-7; TRBD2 agrees at 13 bases. V was clipped by 5 bases and J by 2 bases; unmatched bases: 3. Germline V CDR1 and CDR2: MDHEN, SYDVKM. The CDR3 covers 15 residues. CDR3 loop: CASSQGLAGAYEQYF. CDR3 sequence (DNA): TGTGCCAGCAGTCAAGGACTAGCGGGAGCCTACGAGCAGTACTTC.

The V gene is TRBV5-1, the J gene TRBJ2-5; 8 bases match TRBD1. The germline CDR1 and CDR2 sequences are SGHRS and YFSETQ. V gave up 4 bases and J gave up 4 bases; unmatched junction bases: 6. This CDR3 is 14 amino acids long. The CDR3: CASSIRGQGETQYF. CDR3 coding DNA: TGCGCCAGCAGCATCAGGGGGCAAGGAGAGACCCAGTACTTC.

The J gene is TRBJ2-7, the V gene TRBV5-8; D might be TRBD1 (6 bases). Between the trimmed V and J ends, which lost 4 bases and 2 bases, there was a span of 13 bases. This CDR3 spans 14 amino acids. From germline, CDR1 is SGHTS and CDR2 YDEGEE. The CDR3 DNA reads TGTGCCAGCAGCCCACAGGGTTTAGCCTACGAGCAGTACTTC. It encodes CASSPQGLAYEQYF.

The gene calls are TRBV4-1 and TRBJ1-1, with a weak D call TRBD1 (6 bases). From germline, CDR1 is MGHRA and CDR2 YSYEKL. CDR3 size: 14 residues. Trimming removed 1 base from V and 5 bases from J, with 11 bases in between. In nucleotides, the CDR3 is TGCGCCAGCAGCCAAGGTGACAGGAAGACTGAAGCTTTCTTT. This codes for CASSQGDRKTEAFF.

The rearrangement uses TRBV7-2 and TRBJ1-2, with TRBD1 matching 7 bases. There are 15 residues in the CDR3. Germline CDR1 is SGHTA and CDR2 is FQGNSA. J was trimmed by 5 bases and V by 5 bases; bases with no gene match: 11. The chain's CDR3 is CASSREGDSWYGYTF. In nucleotides, the CDR3 is TGTGCCAGCAGCCGCGAAGGGGACAGCTGGTATGGCTACACCTTC.

The CDR3 sequence: CASSPGTDDFGEKLFF. DNA of the CDR3: TGTGCCAGCAGTCCCGGGACTGACGACTTCGGTGAAAAACTGTTTTTT. J is TRBJ1-4 and V is TRBV9; perhaps TRBD1 as D (5 bases). The V and J ends lost 5 bases and 7 bases respectively, with 21 bases between them. The germline V gene encodes CDR1 SGDLS and CDR2 YYNGEE. The CDR3 length is 16 residues.

V usage is TRBV24-1 and J usage is TRBJ2-1, with D tentatively TRBD2 (6 bases). V was shortened by 5 bases and J by 7 bases, with 8 bases between the two germline ends. The CDR3 extends over 12 amino acids. CDR1 and CDR2 (germline): KGHDR, SFDVKD. The CDR3, as DNA: TGTGCCACCAGTGGGGAGGTAAATGAGCAGTTCTTC. It translates to CATSGEVNEQFF.

The CDR3 spells CASSGPGQEGETQYF. CDR3 nucleotides: TGTGCCAGCAGTGGACCGGGACAGGAGGGCGAGACCCAGTACTTC. The chain uses TRBV6-4 and TRBJ2-5; 8 bases agree with TRBD1. The CDR3 has 15 amino acids. Trimming at V came to 4 bases and at J to 5 bases, leaving 9 bases not matched to a gene. Germline lookup yields CDR1 MRHNA and CDR2 SNTAGT.

The chain employs TRBV3-1 (or the pseudogene TRBV3-2) and TRBJ1-2, with D possibly being TRBD1 (6 bases). V dropped 0 bases and J dropped 8 bases, with 16 bases sitting between them. CDR1 is LGHDT, CDR2 YNNKEL, per germline (reference sequence). This CDR3 region has 15 residues. CDR3 region: CASSQDSRGLGGYTF. CDR3 nucleotides: TGTGCCAGCAGCCAAGATAGCAGGGGCTTAGGGGGCTACACCTTC.